The 11 T cell receptor beta chains reported below all come from one sample, sequenced in a study of blood T cell repertoires in COVID-19. This table comes from immunoSEQ multiplex PCR, and its TCRdb copy is limited to in-frame clones, with some not included. The sample has 200,000 or so clones, roughly 80% seen once. The sequenced material came from PBMCs or T cells enriched from blood (not recorded which). Receptors were obtained from a man between 60 and 75 years old who had recovered from COVID-19.

The CDR3 loop is CASSTTGESDYEQYF. CDR3 in DNA: TGTGCCAGTAGTACCACAGGGGAATCCGATTACGAGCAGTACTTC. V and J are TRBV19 and TRBJ2-7; TRBD1 aligns across 7 bases. Germline V CDR1 and CDR2: LNHDA, SQIVND (reference sequence). J lost 4 bases, V lost 4 bases, and 10 bases had no gene match. The CDR3 is 15 amino acids.

V gene TRBV7-2 combines with J gene TRBJ2-7, with D possibly TRBD1 on 6 matching bases. Germline V gene lookup returns CDR1 SGHTA and CDR2 FQGNSA. The V and J ends lost 2 bases and 4 bases respectively, with 12 bases between them. This CDR3 is built from 14 residues. CDR3 amino acids: CASSLSGVGYEQYF. The CDR3 nucleotides read TGTGCCAGCAGCTTATCAGGGGTTGGGTACGAGCAGTACTTC.

The CDR3 DNA sequence: TGCGCCAGCAGCAGGGGACAGGGGGCAAATTCACCCCTCCACTTT. Residues: CASSRGQGANSPLHF. The chain joins TRBV5-1 to TRBJ1-6; TRBD1 aligns across 12 bases. The ends lost 4 bases at V and 7 bases at J; junction bases unmatched: 3. The V gene's germline CDR1 is SGHRS and CDR2 YFSETQ. This CDR3 has 15 residues.

The chain uses TRBV6-5 and TRBJ1-6; 7 bases are a match to TRBD1. V gave up 8 bases and J gave up 5 bases; unmatched junction bases: 6. CDR3 length equals 14 residues. Germline V lookup: CDR1 MNHEY, CDR2 SVGAGI. The CDR3 DNA is TGTGCCAGCGGGGGACAGCAAGATAATTCACCCCTCCACTTT. This sequence encodes CASGGQQDNSPLHF.

The chain recombines TRBV19 with TRBJ2-1; TRBD2 matches at 10 bases. CDR3 length: 16 amino acids. Germline lookup yields CDR1 LNHDA and CDR2 SQIVND (reference sequence). The trim removed 9 bases at V and 7 bases at J, leaving 15 bases unmatched. For the CDR3, the DNA is TGTGCCAGCAAATCAAACAGCGGGGGGGCCCCGAATGAGCAGTTCTTC. It yields the protein CASKSNSGGAPNEQFF. Full variable domain (outside the CDR3, taken from reference TRBV19 and TRBJ2-1): DGGITQSPKYLFRKEGQNVTLSCEQNLNHDAMYWYRQDPGQGLRLIYYSQIVNDFQKGDIAEGYSVSREKKESFPLTVTSAQKNPTAFYLCASKSNSGGAPNEQFFGPGTRLTVL.

The gene calls are TRBV2 and TRBJ1-2, with D possibly TRBD1 on 6 matching bases. Trimming pared 6 bases from V and 4 bases from J, leaving 15 bases between. CDR3 size: 14 residues. Germline V CDR1 and CDR2: SNHLY, FYNNEI. The CDR3 DNA reads as TGTGCCAGCAGCGGCAGGGGACCCTTCTATGGCTACACCTTC. It encodes CASSGRGPFYGYTF. Variable domain in full (rest from reference TRBV2 and TRBJ1-2): EPEVTQTPSHQVTQMGQEVILRCVPISNHLYFYWYRQILGQKVEFLVSFYNNEISEKSEIFDDQFSVERPDGSNFTLKIRSTKLEDSAMYFCASSGRGPFYGYTFGSGTRLTVV.

CDR3 nucleotides: TGTGCCAGCAGCCTTAGGGGACAGGGGGCTCGAGCTTTCTTT. It encodes CASSLRGQGARAFF. J is TRBJ1-1 and V is TRBV6-5, with 12 positions matching TRBD1. V trimming: 6 bases; J trimming: 10 bases; junction bases outside the gene matches: 9. Looked up from germline, CDR1 is MNHEY and CDR2 is SVGAGI. CDR3 size: 14 residues.

The V gene is TRBV19, the J gene TRBJ1-4, with D unclear. Trimming cost V 5 bases and J 0 bases, with 10 bases left between them. The CDR3 runs to 15 residues. The germline gives CDR1 LNHDA, CDR2 SQIVND (reference sequence). Here the CDR3 DNA reads TGTGCCAGTAGTCTCCACAGTGCAACTAATGAAAAACTGTTTTTT. Its protein is CASSLHSATNEKLFF.

The V gene is TRBV3-1 (or the pseudogene TRBV3-2), the J gene TRBJ1-1, with 8 bases matching TRBD1. Germline CDR1 LGHDT, CDR2 YNNKEL (reference sequence). This CDR3 comprises 13 residues. After removal of 4 bases from V and 8 bases from J, the junction contained 6 bases not matched to a gene. The CDR3 region is CASSRRTGQEAFF. The CDR3 region has the DNA TGTGCCAGCAGCCGGAGGACAGGGCAGGAAGCTTTCTTT.

This chain connects TRBV11-1 to TRBJ2-2; 9 nucleotides align to TRBD1. Germline loops: CDR1 SGHAT, CDR2 FQDESV (reference sequence). V lost 4 bases and J lost 7; bases outside the gene matches: 10. This CDR3 contains 16 residues. The CDR3 DNA reads TGTGCCAGCAGCTCCACAGGGGGCGGTTTTAGCGGGGAGCTGTTTTTT. Encoded protein: CASSSTGGGFSGELFF.

This rearrangement joins TRBV19 to TRBJ2-1, with D possibly being TRBD1 (6 bases). Germline lookup yields CDR1 LNHDA and CDR2 SQIVND (reference sequence). Trimming took 1 base from V and 7 from J, leaving 14 bases between them. CDR3 length: 15 amino acids. CDR3 sequence: CASSIARGRGNEQFF. Written as DNA, the CDR3 is TGTGCCAGTAGTATAGCCAGGGGAAGGGGAAATGAGCAGTTCTTC. Full variable domain (outside the CDR3, taken from reference TRBV19 and TRBJ2-1): DGGITQSPKYLFRKEGQNVTLSCEQNLNHDAMYWYRQDPGQGLRLIYYSQIVNDFQKGDIAEGYSVSREKKESFPLTVTSAQKNPTAFYLCASSIARGRGNEQFFGPGTRLTVL.